The 10 T cell receptor beta chains presented below share a single source sample, sequenced in a study of OX40 agonist ivuxolimab in advanced cancers. Here immunoSEQ multiplex PCR was the method, and the copy in TCRdb shows in-frame clones only, minus some. The sample holds 40,000 or so clones, roughly 89% seen once. The sequencing used CD4+ or CD8+ T cells sorted from blood, collected in a trial of the OX40 agonist ivuxolimab. The receptors originated from an adult with an advanced solid tumor such as melanoma, head and neck, liver or kidney cancer.

The chain couples TRBV19 to TRBJ2-3; 10 bases align to TRBD2. CDR1 is LNHDA, CDR2 SQIVND, per germline (reference sequence). This CDR3 region has 16 residues. J was trimmed by 5 bases and V by 4 bases; bases with no gene match: 9. As DNA, the CDR3 is TGTGCCAGTAGTACGTCCAGCGGGGGGGCAAGAGATACGCAGTATTTT. This encodes CASSTSSGGARDTQYF.

This clone was observed once. The chain recombines TRBV4-2 with TRBJ2-1; possible D gene TRBD2, 5 bases. This CDR3 is 17 amino acids long. Trimming cost V 2 bases and J 4 bases, with 18 bases left between them. Germline assignment: CDR1 LGHNA and CDR2 YNFKEQ. The CDR3 DNA is TGTGCCAGCAGCCAACAAACGCGGGTAGGGTCTTACAATGAGCAGTTCTTC. Protein: CASSQQTRVGSYNEQFF.

The chain has TRBV18 and TRBJ1-6; TRBD1 matches 8 bases. This CDR3 contains 16 residues. Per the germline V gene, CDR1 is KGHSH and CDR2 is LQKENI. Trimming cost V 3 bases and J 7 bases; bases outside gene matches: 8. In DNA, the CDR3 is TGTGCCAGCTCACCCACCGGGACAGGAATGAATTCACCCCTCCACTTT. Translating it yields CASSPTGTGMNSPLHF.

The V gene is TRBV6-1, the J gene TRBJ2-1; D not resolved. The V and J ends lost 7 bases and 2 bases respectively, with 9 bases between them. The CDR3 is made up of 13 amino acids. Germline V CDR1 and CDR2: MNHNS, SASEGT. CDR3 amino acids: CASNLQTYNEQFF. In DNA, the CDR3 is TGTGCCAGCAATCTCCAGACCTACAATGAGCAGTTCTTC.

The chain links TRBV6-5 to TRBJ2-1; D might be TRBD1 or TRBD2, each matching 6 bases. Germline-derived CDR1 and CDR2 are MNHEY and SVGAGI. The CDR3 extends over 15 amino acids. Trimming left V 2 bases short and J 0 bases short, with 8 bases between. As DNA, the CDR3 is TGTGCCAGCAGTTACAGGGGGGACTCCTACAATGAGCAGTTCTTC. This sequence encodes CASSYRGDSYNEQFF.

Comments on this clone: The sample has other DNA sequences that encode this CDR3 too. This chain links TRBV30 with TRBJ2-7, with a possible D match to TRBD1 (6 bases). The CDR3 length is 14 residues. V was trimmed by 0 bases and J by 2 bases, leaving 11 bases between them. Germline values: CDR1 GTSNPN, CDR2 SVGIG (reference sequence). In nucleotides, the CDR3 is TGTGCCTGGAGTGTAGGGGGAGCCGCCTACGAGCAGTACTTC. Its translation: CAWSVGGAAYEQYF.

The genes are TRBV2 and TRBJ1-2; 8 nucleotides agree with TRBD1. This CDR3 is built from 14 residues. J lost 6 bases, V lost 11 bases, and 14 bases had no gene match. Germline-derived CDR1 and CDR2 are SNHLY and FYNNEI. The DNA of the CDR3 is TGTGCCTATGCCCGGGGACAGGTGAAAGATGGCTACACCTTC. Its translation is CAYARGQVKDGYTF.

The chain joins TRBV7-8 to TRBJ2-4; tentative D call: TRBD1 (6 bases). CDR1 SGHVS and CDR2 FQNEAQ come from the germline V gene. The length of the CDR3 is 15 residues. Trimming took 4 bases from V and 2 from J, leaving 12 bases between them. In DNA, the CDR3 is TGTGCCAGCAGCTCACAGGGATCGACCAAAAACATTCAGTACTTC. It translates to CASSSQGSTKNIQYF.

V is TRBV4-2 and J is TRBJ1-3, with D maybe TRBD1 (6 bases). This CDR3 contains 18 residues. Germline loops: CDR1 LGHNA, CDR2 YNFKEQ. V lost 0 bases and J 0 bases, leaving 15 bases between the germline ends. CDR3 DNA: TGTGCCAGCAGCCAAGACGAGCTCGGGACAAGCTCTGGAAACACCATATATTTT. This encodes CASSQDELGTSSGNTIYF.

A note on this clone: The sample carries other DNA sequences with the same CDR3. CDR3 amino acids: CASSPNRQGGQPQHF. The CDR3 DNA is TGTGCCAGCTCACCAAATCGGCAAGGCGGGCAGCCCCAGCATTTT. The rearrangement joins TRBV18 to TRBJ1-5, with D unresolved. Germline assignment: CDR1 KGHSH and CDR2 LQKENI. Trimming removed 2 bases from V and 7 bases from J, with 15 bases in between. The length of the CDR3 is 15 residues.